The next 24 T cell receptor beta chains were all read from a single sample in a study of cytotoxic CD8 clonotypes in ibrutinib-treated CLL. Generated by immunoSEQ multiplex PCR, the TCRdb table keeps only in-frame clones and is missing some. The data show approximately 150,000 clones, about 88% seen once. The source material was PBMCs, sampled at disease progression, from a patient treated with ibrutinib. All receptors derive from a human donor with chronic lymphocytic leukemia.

The CDR3 protein is CASIPGGRGTEAFF. The CDR3 DNA reads TGTGCCAGTATCCCAGGGGGCCGGGGGACTGAAGCTTTCTTT. The chain is built from TRBV19 and TRBJ1-1, with TRBD1 matching 8 bases. The germline V gene encodes CDR1 LNHDA and CDR2 SQIVND (reference sequence). The ends lost 7 bases at V and 5 bases at J; junction bases unmatched: 9. The CDR3 length is 14 residues.

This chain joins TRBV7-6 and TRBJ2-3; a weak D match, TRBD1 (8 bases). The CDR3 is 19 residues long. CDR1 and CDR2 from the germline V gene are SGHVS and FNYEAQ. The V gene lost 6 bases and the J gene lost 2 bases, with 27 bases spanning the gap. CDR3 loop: CASSSTTWTGRENTDTQYF. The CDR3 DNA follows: TGTGCCAGCAGTTCAACTACTTGGACAGGGAGGGAGAACACAGATACGCAGTATTTT.

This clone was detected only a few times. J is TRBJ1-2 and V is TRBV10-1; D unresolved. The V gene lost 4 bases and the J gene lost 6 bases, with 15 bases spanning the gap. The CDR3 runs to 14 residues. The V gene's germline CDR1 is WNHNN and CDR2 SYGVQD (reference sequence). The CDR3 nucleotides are TGCGCCAGCAGTGTGGGCAGGAGAATACATGGCTACACCTTC. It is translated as CASSVGRRIHGYTF.

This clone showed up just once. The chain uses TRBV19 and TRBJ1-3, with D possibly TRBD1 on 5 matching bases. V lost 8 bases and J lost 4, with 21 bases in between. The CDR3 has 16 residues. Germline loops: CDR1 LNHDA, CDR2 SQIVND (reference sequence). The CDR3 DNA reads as TGTGCCAGTGGAGAAATCCGTTTACAGGCGGGAAACACCATATATTTT. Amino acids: CASGEIRLQAGNTIYF. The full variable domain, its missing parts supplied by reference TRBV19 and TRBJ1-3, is DGGITQSPKYLFRKEGQNVTLSCEQNLNHDAMYWYRQDPGQGLRLIYYSQIVNDFQKGDIAEGYSVSREKKESFPLTVTSAQKNPTAFYLCASGEIRLQAGNTIYFGEGSWLTVV.

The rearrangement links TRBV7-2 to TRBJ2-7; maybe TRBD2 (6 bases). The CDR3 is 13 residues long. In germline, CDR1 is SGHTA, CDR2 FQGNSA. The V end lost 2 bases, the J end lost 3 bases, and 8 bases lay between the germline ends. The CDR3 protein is CASSLTSYYEQYF. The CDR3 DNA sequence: TGTGCCAGCAGCTTAACTAGCTACTACGAGCAGTACTTC.

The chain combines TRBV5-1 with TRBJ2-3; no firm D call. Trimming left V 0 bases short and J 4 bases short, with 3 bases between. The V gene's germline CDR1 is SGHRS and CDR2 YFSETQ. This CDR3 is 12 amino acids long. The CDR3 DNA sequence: TGCGCCAGCAGCTTGGTCGCAGATACGCAGTATTTT. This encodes CASSLVADTQYF.

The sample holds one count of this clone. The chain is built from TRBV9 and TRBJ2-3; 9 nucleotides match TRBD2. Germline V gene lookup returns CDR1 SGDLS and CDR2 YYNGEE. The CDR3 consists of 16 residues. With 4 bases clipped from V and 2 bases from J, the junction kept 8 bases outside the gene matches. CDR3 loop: CASSPRLAENTDTQYF. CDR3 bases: TGTGCCAGCAGCCCCCGACTAGCGGAGAACACAGATACGCAGTATTTT.

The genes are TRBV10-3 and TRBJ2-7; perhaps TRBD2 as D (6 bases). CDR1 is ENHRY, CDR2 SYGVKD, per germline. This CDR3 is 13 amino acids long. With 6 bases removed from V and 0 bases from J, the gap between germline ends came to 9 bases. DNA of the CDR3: TGTGCCATCAGGGAGGACTACTCCTACGAGCAGTACTTC. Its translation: CAIREDYSYEQYF.

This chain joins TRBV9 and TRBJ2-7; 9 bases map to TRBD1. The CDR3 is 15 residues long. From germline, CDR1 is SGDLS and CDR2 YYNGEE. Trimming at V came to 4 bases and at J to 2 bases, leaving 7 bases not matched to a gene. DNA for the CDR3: TGTGCCAGCAGCTTCGCGGGACAGGGACCCTACGAGCAGTACTTC. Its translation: CASSFAGQGPYEQYF.

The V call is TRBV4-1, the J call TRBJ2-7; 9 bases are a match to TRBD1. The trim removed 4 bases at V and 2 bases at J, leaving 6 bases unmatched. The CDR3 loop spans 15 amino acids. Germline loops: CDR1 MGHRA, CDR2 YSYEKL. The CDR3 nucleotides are TGCGCCAGCAGCCTTGTTGGGACAGGGACCTACGAGCAGTACTTC. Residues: CASSLVGTGTYEQYF.

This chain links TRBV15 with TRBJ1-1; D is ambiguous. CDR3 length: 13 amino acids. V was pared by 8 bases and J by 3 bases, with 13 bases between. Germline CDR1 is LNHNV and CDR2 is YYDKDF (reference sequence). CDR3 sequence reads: CATERVRDTEAFF. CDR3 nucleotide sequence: TGTGCCACCGAGCGTGTCCGTGACACTGAAGCTTTCTTT.

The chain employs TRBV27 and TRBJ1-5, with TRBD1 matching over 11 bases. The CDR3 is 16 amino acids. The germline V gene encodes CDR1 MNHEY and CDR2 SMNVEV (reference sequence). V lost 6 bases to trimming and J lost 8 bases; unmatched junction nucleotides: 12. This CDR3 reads CASSPWDRGGFEPQHF. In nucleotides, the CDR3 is TGTGCCAGCAGCCCTTGGGACAGGGGGGGTTTTGAGCCCCAGCATTTT.

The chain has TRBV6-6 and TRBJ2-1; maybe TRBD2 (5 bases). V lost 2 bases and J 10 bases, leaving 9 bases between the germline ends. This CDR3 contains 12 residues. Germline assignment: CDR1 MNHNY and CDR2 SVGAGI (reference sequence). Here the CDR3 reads CASSYGLTEQFF. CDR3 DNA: TGTGCCAGCAGTTACGGACTCACGGAGCAGTTCTTC.

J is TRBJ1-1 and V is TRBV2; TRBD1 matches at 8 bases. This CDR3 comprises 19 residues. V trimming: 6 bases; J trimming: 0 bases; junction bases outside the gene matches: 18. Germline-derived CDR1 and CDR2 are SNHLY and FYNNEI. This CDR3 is CASRGKGQGFTRMNTEAFF. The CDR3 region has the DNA TGTGCCAGCAGGGGGAAAGGACAGGGATTTACGAGGATGAACACTGAAGCTTTCTTT. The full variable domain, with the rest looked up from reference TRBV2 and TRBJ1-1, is EPEVTQTPSHQVTQMGQEVILRCVPISNHLYFYWYRQILGQKVEFLVSFYNNEISEKSEIFDDQFSVERPDGSNFTLKIRSTKLEDSAMYFCASRGKGQGFTRMNTEAFFGQGTRLTVV.

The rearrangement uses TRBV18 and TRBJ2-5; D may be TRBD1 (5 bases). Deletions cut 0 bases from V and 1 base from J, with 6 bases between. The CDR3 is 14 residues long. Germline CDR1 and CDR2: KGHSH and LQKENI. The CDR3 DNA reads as TGTGCCAGCTCACCACCAACAGGCCAAGAGACCCAGTACTTC. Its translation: CASSPPTGQETQYF.

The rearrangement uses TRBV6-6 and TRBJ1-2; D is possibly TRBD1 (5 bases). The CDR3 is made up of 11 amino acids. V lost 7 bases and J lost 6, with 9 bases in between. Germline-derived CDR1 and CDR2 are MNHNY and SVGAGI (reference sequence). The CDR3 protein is CASTGGDGYTF. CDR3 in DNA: TGTGCCAGCACCGGGGGGGATGGCTACACCTTC.

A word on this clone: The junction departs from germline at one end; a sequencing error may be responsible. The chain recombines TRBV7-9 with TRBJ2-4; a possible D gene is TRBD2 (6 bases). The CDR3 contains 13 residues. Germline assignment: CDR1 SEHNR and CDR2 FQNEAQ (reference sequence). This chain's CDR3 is CASSPGGGNLIHF. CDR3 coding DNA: TGTGCCAGCAGCCCAGGCGGCGGGAATCTGATACACTTC.

CDR3: CASSQEGTGSTIYF. The CDR3 nucleotides read TGTGCCAGCAGCCAAGAGGGGACGGGGAGCACCATATATTTT. This chain connects TRBV4-2 to TRBJ1-3, with D maybe TRBD1 (5 bases). CDR1 LGHNA and CDR2 YNFKEQ come from the germline V gene. Deletions cut 0 bases from V and 9 bases from J, with 12 bases between. The CDR3 has 14 amino acids.

CDR3 sequence reads: CASSDPSRGNYGYTF. The CDR3 nucleotides read TGTGCCAGCAGCGACCCGAGTCGTGGGAACTATGGCTACACCTTC. The gene calls are TRBV9 and TRBJ1-2; D remains unclear. Trimming pared 3 bases from V and 2 bases from J, leaving 14 bases between. This CDR3 has 15 residues. Germline CDR1 reads SGDLS; CDR2 reads YYNGEE.

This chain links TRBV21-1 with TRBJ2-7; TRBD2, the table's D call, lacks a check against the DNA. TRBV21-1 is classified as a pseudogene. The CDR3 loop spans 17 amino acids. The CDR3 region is CASSNRTSGRKAHEQYF. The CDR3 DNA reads TGTGCCAGCAGCAACCGGACTAGCGGGAGGAAGGCCCACGAGCAGTACTTC.

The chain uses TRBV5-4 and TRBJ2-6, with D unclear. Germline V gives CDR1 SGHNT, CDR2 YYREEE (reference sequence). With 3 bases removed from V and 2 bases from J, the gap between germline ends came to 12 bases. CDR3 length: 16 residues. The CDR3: CASSSPVGAGANVLTF. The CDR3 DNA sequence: TGTGCCAGCAGCTCCCCTGTTGGGGCTGGGGCCAACGTCCTGACTTTC.

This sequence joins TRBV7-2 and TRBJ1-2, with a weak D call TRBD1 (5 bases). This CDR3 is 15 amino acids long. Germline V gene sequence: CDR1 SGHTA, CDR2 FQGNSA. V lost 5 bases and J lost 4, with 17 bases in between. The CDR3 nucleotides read TGTGCCAGCAGCCCAACCGGGCAGGGAGTCTATGGCTACACCTTC. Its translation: CASSPTGQGVYGYTF.

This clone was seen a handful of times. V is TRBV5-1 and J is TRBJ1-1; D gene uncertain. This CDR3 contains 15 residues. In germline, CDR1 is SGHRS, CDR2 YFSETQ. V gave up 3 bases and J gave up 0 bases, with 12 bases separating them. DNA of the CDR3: TGCGCCAGCAGCTCTGGCGGGAGATTGAACACTGAAGCTTTCTTT. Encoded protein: CASSSGGRLNTEAFF.

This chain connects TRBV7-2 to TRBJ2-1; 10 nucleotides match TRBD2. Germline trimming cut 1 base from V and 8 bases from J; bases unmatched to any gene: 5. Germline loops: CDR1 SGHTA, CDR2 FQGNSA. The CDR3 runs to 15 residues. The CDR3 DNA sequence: TGTGCCAGCAGCTTAGAAGCGGGAGGGCCCCATGAGCAGTTCTTC. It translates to CASSLEAGGPHEQFF.